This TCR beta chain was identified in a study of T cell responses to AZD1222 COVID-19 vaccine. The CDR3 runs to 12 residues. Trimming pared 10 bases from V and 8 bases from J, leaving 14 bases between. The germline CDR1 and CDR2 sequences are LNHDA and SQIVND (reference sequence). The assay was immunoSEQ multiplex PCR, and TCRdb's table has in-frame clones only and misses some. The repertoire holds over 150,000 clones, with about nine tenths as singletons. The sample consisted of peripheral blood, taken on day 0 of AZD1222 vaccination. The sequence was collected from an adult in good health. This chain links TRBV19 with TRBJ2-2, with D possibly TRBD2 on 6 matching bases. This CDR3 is CATSGGPGELFF. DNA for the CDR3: TGTGCCACTTCCGGGGGTCCGGGGGAGCTGTTTTTT.